This T cell receptor beta chain was observed in a study of cytomegalovirus exposure and HLA in healthy donors. Study conclusions and caveats: Reported findings show TCR beta sequences accurately forecast HLA-A and HLA-B alleles in most subjects. A few of the chains that were CMV-associated were confirmed in vitro to be specific for CMV antigens.

As concerns this clone: The antigen is not known.

After removal of 5 bases from V and 8 bases from J, the junction contained 8 bases not matched to a gene. CDR3 size: 15 residues. Germline values: CDR1 SGHTA, CDR2 FQGNSA. The PCR contained 60 Vbeta and 13 Jbeta primers. TCRdb's copy holds only in-frame clones and misses some; the assay was immunoSEQ multiplex PCR. The sample has some 80,000 clones. This sequence was found in a man aged 50-59 years in good health and CMV-seropositive. The chain recombines TRBV7-2 with TRBJ2-4; 11 bases are shared with TRBD2. Sequencing was done on a sample of PBMCs. CDR3 sequence (DNA): TGTGCCAGCAGCCCCGCTAGCGGGGGGCTGGACATTCAGTACTTC. Amino acids: CASSPASGGLDIQYF. Complete variable domain (other parts from reference TRBV7-2 and TRBJ2-4): GAGVSQSPSNKVTEKGKDVELRCDPISGHTALYWYRQSLGQGLEFLIYFQGNSAPDKSGLPSDRFSAERTGGSVSTLTIQRTQQEDSAVYLCASSPASGGLDIQYFGAGTRLSVL.